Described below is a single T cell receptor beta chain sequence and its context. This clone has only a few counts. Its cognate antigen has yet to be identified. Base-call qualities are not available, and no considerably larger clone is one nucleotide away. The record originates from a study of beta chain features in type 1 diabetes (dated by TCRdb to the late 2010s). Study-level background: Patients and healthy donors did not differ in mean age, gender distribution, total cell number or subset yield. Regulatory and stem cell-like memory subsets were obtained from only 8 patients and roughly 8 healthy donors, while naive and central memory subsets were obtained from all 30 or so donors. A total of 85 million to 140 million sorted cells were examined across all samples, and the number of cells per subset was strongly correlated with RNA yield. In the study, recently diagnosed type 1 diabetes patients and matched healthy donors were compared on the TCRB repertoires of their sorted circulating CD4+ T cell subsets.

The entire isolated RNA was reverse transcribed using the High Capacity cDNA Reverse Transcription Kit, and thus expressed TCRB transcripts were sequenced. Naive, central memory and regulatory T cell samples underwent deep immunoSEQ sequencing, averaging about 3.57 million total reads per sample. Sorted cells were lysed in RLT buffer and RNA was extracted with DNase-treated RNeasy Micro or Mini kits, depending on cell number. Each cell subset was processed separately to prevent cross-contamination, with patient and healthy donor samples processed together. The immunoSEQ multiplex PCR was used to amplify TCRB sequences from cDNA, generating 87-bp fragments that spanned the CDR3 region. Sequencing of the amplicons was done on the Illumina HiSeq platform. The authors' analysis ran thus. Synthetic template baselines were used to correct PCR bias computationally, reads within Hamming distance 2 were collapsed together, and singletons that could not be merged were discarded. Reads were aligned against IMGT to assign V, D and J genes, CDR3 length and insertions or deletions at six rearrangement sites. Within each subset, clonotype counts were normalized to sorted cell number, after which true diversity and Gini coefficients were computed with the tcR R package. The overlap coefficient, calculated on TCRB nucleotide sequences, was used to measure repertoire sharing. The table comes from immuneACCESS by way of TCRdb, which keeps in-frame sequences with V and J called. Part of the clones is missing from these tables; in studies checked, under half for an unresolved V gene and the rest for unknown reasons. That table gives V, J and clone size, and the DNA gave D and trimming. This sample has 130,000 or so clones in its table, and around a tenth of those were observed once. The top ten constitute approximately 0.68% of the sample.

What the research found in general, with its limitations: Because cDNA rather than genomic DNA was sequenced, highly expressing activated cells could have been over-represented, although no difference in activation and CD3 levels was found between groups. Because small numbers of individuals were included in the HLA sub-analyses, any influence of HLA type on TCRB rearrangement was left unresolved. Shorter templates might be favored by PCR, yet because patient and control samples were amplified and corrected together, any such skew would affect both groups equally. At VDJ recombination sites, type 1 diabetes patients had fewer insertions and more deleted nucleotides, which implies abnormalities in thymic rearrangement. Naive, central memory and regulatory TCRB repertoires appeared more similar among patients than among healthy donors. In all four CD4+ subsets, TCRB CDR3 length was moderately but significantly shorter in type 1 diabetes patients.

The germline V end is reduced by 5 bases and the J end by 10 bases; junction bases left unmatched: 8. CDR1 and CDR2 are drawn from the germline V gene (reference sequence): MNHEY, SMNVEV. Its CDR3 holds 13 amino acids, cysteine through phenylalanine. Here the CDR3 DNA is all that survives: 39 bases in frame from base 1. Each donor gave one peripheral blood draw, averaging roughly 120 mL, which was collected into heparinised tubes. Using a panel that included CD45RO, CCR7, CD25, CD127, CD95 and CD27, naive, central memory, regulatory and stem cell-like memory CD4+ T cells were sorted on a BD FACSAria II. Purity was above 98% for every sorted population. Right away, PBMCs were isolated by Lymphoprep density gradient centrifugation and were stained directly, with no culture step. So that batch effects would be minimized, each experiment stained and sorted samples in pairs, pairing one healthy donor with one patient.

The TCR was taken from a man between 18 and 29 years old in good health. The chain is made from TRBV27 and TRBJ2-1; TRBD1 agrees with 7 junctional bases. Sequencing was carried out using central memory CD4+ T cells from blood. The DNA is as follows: TGTGCCAGCAGTCCTTACAGGGGTCGGGAGCAGTTCTTC. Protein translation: CASSPYRGREQFF.